These T cell receptor beta chains were read from a single sample in a study of siplizumab effects on memory and regulatory T cells. Repertoires were generated with immunoSEQ multiplex PCR, while TCRdb's copy carries only in-frame clones and drops some. The repertoire includes tens of thousands of clones, about 89% of them detected once, and 25% to 35% sits in the top ten. Material for sequencing was CD8+ T cells sorted from blood. The receptors stem from a human donor in good health. CDR3s include the opening cysteine and the closing phenylalanine or tryptophan. Fields, in order: D gene, clone size, V gene, J gene, CDR3 DNA, CDR3 protein. D genes are given only for firm matches. The listing skips clone size in some rows; elsewhere it reads once, few, many or a size class.

D gene: NA
clone size: NA
V gene: TRBV12-5
J gene: TRBJ2-1
CDR3 DNA: TGTGCTAGTGGTTTGGTACACAATGAGCAGTTCTTC
CDR3 protein: CASGLVHNEQFF

D gene: TRBD1
clone size: once
V gene: TRBV5-4
J gene: TRBJ1-1
CDR3 DNA: TGTGCCAGCAGCCCGACAGGGGCTTTAAACACTGAAGCTTTCTTT
CDR3 protein: CASSPTGALNTEAFF

D gene: NA
clone size: NA
V gene: TRBV5-1
J gene: TRBJ2-7
CDR3 DNA: NA
CDR3 protein: CASSFGNGTNSYEQYF

D gene: NA
clone size: NA
V gene: TRBV4-1
J gene: TRBJ1-1
CDR3 DNA: TGCGCCAGCAGCTACGGCAGGGCGAACACTGAAGCTTTCTTT
CDR3 protein: CASSYGRANTEAFF

D gene: TRBD2
clone size: NA
V gene: TRBV27
J gene: TRBJ2-1
CDR3 DNA: TGTGCCAGCAACCCAAGCGGGGGGGACATCTTTAATGAGCAGTTCTTC
CDR3 protein: CASNPSGGDIFNEQFF

D gene: NA
clone size: NA
V gene: TRBV5-6
J gene: TRBJ1-4
CDR3 DNA: TGTGCCAGCAGCTCAGGACAGAGTCCAACTAATGAAAAACTGTTTTTT
CDR3 protein: CASSSGQSPTNEKLFF

D gene: NA
clone size: NA
V gene: TRBV7-3
J gene: TRBJ2-5
CDR3 DNA: TGTGCCAGCAGCTCTACGGGACTCCACTTGGAGACCCAGTACTTC
CDR3 protein: CASSSTGLHLETQYF

D gene: NA
clone size: once
V gene: TRBV5-6
J gene: TRBJ2-1
CDR3 DNA: TGTGCCAGCAGCAAAGTAGAGTCCCCGATCCACACACTAGTCAATGAGCAGTTCTTC
CDR3 protein: CASSKVESPIHTLVNEQFF

D gene: NA
clone size: NA
V gene: TRBV30
J gene: TRBJ2-1
CDR3 DNA: TGTGCCTGGAGTGGTGATAGCAGCTACAATGAGCAGTTCTTC
CDR3 protein: CAWSGDSSYNEQFF

D gene: TRBD1
clone size: NA
V gene: TRBV4-1
J gene: TRBJ1-4
CDR3 DNA: TGCGCCAGCAGCCAAGTACACCGGGACAGGGTTGAAAAACTGTTTTTT
CDR3 protein: CASSQVHRDRVEKLFF

D gene: NA
clone size: NA
V gene: TRBV11-2
J gene: TRBJ2-7
CDR3 DNA: TGTGCCAGCAGCTCATTGGACGAGGGGATCTACGAGCAGTACTTC
CDR3 protein: CASSSLDEGIYEQYF

D gene: NA
clone size: NA
V gene: TRBV7-8
J gene: TRBJ2-7
CDR3 DNA: TGTGCCAGCAGCTTATTTGTTGGGGATTTGGGCGAGCAGTACTTC
CDR3 protein: CASSLFVGDLGEQYF

D gene: NA
clone size: once
V gene: TRBV7-9
J gene: TRBJ1-5
CDR3 DNA: TGTGCCAGCAGCTTAGAAGAGGACAAGGGGCAGCATTTT
CDR3 protein: CASSLEEDKGQHF

D gene: NA
clone size: NA
V gene: TRBV6-5
J gene: TRBJ1-1
CDR3 DNA: TGTGCCAGCAGTTGGGGGACGGTGAACACTGAAGCTTTCTTT
CDR3 protein: CASSWGTVNTEAFF

D gene: NA
clone size: NA
V gene: TRBV2
J gene: TRBJ1-2
CDR3 DNA: TGTGCCAGCAGAGAAAGGGTCTATGGCTACACCTTC
CDR3 protein: CASRERVYGYTF

D gene: NA
clone size: once
V gene: TRBV5-6
J gene: TRBJ1-1
CDR3 DNA: TGTGCCAGCAGCTTGGTAGGGCAGGGGCTAGGCACTGAAGCTTTCTTT
CDR3 protein: CASSLVGQGLGTEAFF